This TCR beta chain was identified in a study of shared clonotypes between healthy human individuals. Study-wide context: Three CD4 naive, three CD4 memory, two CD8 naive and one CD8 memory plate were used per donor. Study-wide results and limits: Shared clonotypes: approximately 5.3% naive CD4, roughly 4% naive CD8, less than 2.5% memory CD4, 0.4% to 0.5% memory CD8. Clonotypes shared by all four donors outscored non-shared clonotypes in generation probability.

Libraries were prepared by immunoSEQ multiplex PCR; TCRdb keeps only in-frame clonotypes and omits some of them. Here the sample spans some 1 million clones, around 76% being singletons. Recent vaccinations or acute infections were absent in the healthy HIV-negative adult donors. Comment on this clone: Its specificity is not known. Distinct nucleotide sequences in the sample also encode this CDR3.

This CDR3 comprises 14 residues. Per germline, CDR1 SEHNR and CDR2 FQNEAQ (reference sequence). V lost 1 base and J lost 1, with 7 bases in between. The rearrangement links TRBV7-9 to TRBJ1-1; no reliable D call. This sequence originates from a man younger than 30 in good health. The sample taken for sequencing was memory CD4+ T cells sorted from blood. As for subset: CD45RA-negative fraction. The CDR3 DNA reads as TGTGCCAGCAGCTTAGGGACTGAGAACACTGAAGCTTTCTTT. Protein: CASSLGTENTEAFF.